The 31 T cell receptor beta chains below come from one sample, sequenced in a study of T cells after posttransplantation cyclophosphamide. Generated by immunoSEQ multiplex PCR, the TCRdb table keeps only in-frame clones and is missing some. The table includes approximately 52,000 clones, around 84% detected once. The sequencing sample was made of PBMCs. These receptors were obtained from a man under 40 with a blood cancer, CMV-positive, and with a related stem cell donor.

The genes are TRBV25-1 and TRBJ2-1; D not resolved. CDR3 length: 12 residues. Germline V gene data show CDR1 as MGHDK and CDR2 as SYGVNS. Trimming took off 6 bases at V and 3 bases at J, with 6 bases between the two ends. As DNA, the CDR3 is TGTGCCAGCAGGGCGGACTACAATGAGCAGTTCTTC. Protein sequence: CASRADYNEQFF.

CDR3 nucleotides: TGTGCCAGCCGAAGGGCAGGGGGCACAGATACGCAGTATTTT. Translating gives CASRRAGGTDTQYF. The rearrangement links TRBV2 to TRBJ2-3; D is possibly TRBD1 (6 bases). The CDR3 is made up of 14 amino acids. Trimming removed 8 bases at V and 1 base at J, with 13 bases between. Germline assignment: CDR1 SNHLY and CDR2 FYNNEI.

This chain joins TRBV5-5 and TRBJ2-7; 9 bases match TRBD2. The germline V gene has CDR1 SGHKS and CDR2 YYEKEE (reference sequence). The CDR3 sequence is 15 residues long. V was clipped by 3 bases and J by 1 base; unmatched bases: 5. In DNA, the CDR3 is TGTGCCAGCAGCTCGCTAGCGGGATCTTCCTACGAGCAGTACTTC. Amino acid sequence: CASSSLAGSSYEQYF.

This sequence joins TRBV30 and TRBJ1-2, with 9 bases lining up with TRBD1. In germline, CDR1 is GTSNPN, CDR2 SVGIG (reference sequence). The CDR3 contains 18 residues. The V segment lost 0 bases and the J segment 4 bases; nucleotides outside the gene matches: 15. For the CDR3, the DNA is TGTGCCTGGAGTGTACATAGAACAGGGGGCGCGTTCGGCTATGGCTACACCTTC. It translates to CAWSVHRTGGAFGYGYTF.

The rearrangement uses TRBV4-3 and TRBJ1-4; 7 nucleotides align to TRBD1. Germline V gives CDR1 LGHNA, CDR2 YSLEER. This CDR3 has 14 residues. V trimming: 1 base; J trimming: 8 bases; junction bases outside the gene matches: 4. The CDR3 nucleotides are TGCGCCAGCAGCCAAGGACAGGGTAACGAAAAACTGTTTTTT. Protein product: CASSQGQGNEKLFF.

The CDR3 loop reads CASSPTSGRYNEQFF. As DNA, the CDR3 is TGCGCCAGCAGCCCTACTAGCGGAAGGTACAATGAGCAGTTCTTC. The rearrangement links TRBV4-3 to TRBJ2-1; 8 bases are a match to TRBD2. Germline values: CDR1 LGHNA, CDR2 YSLEER. The CDR3 is made up of 15 amino acids. J was trimmed by 4 bases and V by 4 bases; bases with no gene match: 6.

Here the CDR3 DNA reads TGTGCCAGCAGCCGGAGGGGGCCGCTAATCTACGAGCAGTACTTC. Its protein is CASSRRGPLIYEQYF. J is TRBJ2-7 and V is TRBV5-4, with D possibly TRBD1 on 7 matching bases. This CDR3 spans 15 amino acids. CDR1 SGHNT and CDR2 YYREEE come from the germline V gene (reference sequence). V was cut by 4 bases and J by 3 bases, with 17 bases left in between.

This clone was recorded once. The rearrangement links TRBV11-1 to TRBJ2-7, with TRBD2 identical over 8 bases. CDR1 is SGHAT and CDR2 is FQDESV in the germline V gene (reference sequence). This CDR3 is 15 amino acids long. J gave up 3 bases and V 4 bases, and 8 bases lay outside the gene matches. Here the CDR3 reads CASSSQAGDNYEQYF. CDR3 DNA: TGTGCCAGCAGCTCGCAAGCGGGAGACAACTACGAGCAGTACTTC.

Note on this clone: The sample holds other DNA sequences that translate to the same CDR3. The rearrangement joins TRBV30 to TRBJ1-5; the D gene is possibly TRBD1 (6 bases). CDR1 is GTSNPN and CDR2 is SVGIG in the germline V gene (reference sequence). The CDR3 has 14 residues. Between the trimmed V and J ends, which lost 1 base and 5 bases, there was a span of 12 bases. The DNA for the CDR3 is TGTGCCTGGAGTGCGGACAGTCTGGATCAGCCCCAGCATTTT. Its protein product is CAWSADSLDQPQHF.

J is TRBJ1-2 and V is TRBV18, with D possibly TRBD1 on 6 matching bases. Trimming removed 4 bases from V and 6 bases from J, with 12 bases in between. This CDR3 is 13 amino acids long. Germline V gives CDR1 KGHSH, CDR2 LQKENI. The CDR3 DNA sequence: TGTGCCAGCTCACGCGGCAGGGGAGATGGCTACACCTTC. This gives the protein CASSRGRGDGYTF.

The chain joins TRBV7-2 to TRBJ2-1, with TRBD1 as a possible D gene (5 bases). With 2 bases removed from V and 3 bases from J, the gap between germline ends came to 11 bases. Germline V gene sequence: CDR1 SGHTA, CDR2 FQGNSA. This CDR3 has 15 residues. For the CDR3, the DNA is TGTGCCAGCAGCTTAACAGGCGGTCACTACAATGAGCAGTTCTTC. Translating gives CASSLTGGHYNEQFF.

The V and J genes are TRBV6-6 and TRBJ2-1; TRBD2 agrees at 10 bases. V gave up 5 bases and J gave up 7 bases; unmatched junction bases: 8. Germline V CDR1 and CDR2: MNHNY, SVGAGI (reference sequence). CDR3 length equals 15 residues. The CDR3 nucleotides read TGTGCCAGCAGTACCCCCGGACTAGCGGTAAATGAGCAGTTCTTC. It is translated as CASSTPGLAVNEQFF.

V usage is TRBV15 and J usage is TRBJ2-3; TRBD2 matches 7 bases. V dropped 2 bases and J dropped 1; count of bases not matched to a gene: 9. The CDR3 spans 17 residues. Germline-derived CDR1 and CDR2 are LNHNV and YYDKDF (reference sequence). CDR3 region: CATSRPGGSRGTDTQYF. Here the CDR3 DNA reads TGTGCCACCAGCAGACCCGGGGGGTCTCGCGGCACAGATACGCAGTATTTT.

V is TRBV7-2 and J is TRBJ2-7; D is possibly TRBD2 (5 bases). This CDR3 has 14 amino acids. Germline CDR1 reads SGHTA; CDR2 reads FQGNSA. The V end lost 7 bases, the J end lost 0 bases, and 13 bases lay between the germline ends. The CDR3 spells CASTSDYNSYEQYF. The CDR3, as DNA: TGTGCCAGCACCTCTGACTACAACTCCTACGAGCAGTACTTC. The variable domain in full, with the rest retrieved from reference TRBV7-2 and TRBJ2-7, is GAGVSQSPSNKVTEKGKDVELRCDPISGHTALYWYRQSLGQGLEFLIYFQGNSAPDKSGLPSDRFSAERTGGSVSTLTIQRTQQEDSAVYLCASTSDYNSYEQYFGPGTRLTVT.

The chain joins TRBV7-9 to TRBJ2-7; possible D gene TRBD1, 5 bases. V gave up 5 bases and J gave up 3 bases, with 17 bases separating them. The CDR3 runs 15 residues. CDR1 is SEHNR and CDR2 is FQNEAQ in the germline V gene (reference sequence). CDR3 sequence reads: CASSRSGTGNYEQYF. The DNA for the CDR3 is TGTGCCAGCAGCCGATCGGGCACAGGTAACTACGAGCAGTACTTC.

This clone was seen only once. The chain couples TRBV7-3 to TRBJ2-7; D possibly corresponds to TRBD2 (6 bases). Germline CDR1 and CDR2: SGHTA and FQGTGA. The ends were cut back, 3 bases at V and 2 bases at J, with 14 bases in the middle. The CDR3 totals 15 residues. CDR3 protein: CASSFLASEAYEQYF. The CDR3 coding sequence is TGTGCCAGCAGCTTTTTGGCTAGCGAAGCCTACGAGCAGTACTTC.

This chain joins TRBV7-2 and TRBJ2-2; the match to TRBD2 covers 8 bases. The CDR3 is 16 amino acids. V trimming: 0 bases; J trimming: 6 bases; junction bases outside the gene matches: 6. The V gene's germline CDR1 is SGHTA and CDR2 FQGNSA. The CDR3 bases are TGTGCCAGCAGCTTAGCCGGGGTAGCGGGGCCCGGGGAGCTGTTTTTT. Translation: CASSLAGVAGPGELFF.

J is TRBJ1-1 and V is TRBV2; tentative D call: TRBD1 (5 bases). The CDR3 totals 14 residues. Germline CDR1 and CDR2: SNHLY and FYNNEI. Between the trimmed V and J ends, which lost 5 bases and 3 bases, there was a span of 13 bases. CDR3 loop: CASSWGTRDTEAFF. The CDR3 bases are TGTGCCAGCAGTTGGGGTACCAGGGACACTGAAGCTTTCTTT.

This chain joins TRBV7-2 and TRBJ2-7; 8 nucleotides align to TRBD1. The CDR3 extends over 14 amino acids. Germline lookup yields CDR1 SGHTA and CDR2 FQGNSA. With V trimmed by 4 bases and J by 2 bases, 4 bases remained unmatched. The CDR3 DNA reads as TGTGCCAGCAGCTCGACAGGGGACACCTACGAGCAGTACTTC. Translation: CASSSTGDTYEQYF.

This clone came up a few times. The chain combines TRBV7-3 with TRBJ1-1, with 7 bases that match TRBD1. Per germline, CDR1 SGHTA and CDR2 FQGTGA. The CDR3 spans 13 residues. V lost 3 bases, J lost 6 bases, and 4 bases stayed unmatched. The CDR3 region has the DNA TGTGCCAGCAGCTTGGGACAGAGTGCTGAAGCTTTCTTT. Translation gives CASSLGQSAEAFF.

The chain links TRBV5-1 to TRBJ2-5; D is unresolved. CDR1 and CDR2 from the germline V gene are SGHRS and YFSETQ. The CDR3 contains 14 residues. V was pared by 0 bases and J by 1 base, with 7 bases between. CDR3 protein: CASSLVAAQETQYF. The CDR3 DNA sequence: TGCGCCAGCAGCTTGGTGGCGGCCCAAGAGACCCAGTACTTC.

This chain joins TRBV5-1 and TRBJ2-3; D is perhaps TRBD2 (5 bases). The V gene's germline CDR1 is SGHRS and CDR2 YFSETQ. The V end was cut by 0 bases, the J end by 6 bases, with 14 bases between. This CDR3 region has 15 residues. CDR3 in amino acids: CASSLGGADSDTQYF. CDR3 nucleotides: TGCGCCAGCAGCTTGGGTGGAGCGGACTCTGATACGCAGTATTTT.

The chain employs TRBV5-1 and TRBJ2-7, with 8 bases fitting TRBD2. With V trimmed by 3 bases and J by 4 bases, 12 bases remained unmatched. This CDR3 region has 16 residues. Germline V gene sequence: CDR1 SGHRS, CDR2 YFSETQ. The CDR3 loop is CASSSQGAGVGYEQYF. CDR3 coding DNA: TGCGCCAGCAGCTCCCAAGGAGCGGGAGTCGGTTACGAGCAGTACTTC. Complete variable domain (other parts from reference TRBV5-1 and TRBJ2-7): KAGVTQTPRYLIKTRGQQVTLSCSPISGHRSVSWYQQTPGQGLQFLFEYFSETQRNKGNFPGRFSGRQFSNSRSEMNVSTLELGDSALYLCASSSQGAGVGYEQYFGPGTRLTVT.

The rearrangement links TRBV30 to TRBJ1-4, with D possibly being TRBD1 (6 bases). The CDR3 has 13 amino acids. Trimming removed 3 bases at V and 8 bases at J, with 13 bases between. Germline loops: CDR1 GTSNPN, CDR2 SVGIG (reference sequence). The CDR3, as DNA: TGTGCCTGGAGGTTAGGGGGGGGAGAAAAACTGTTTTTT. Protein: CAWRLGGGEKLFF.

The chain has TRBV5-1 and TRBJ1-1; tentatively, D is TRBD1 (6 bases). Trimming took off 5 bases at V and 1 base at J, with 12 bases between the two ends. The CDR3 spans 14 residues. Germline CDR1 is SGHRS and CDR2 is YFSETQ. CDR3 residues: CASRSGQQNTEAFF. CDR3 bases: TGCGCCAGCAGGTCCGGACAGCAGAACACTGAAGCTTTCTTT.

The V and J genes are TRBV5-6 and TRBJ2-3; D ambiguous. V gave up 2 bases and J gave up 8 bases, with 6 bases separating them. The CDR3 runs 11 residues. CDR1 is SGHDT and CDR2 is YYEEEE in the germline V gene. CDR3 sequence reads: CASSLESTQYF. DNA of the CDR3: TGTGCCAGCAGCTTAGAGAGTACGCAGTATTTT.

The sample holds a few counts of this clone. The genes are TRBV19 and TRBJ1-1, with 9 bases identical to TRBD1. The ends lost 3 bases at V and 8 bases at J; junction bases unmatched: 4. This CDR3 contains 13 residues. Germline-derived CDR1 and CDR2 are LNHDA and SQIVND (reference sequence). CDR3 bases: TGTGCCAGTAGTATCCAGACAGGGGGAGAAGCTTTCTTT. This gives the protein CASSIQTGGEAFF.

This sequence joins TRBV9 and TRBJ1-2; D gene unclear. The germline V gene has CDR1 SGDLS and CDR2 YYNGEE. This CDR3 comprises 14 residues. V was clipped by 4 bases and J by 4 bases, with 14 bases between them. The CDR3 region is CASSLPNSIYGYTF. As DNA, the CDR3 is TGTGCCAGCAGCCTACCGAACAGCATCTATGGCTACACCTTC. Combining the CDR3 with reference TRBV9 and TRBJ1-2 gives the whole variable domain DSGVTQTPKHLITATGQRVTLRCSPRSGDLSVYWYQQSLDQGLQFLIQYYNGEERAKGNILERFSAQQFPDLHSELNLSSLELGDSALYFCASSLPNSIYGYTFGSGTRLTVV.

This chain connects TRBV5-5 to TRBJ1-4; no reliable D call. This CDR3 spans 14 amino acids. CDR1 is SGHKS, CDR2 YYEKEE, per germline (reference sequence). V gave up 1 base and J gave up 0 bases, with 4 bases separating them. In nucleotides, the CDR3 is TGTGCCAGCAGCTTGTCAACAACTAATGAAAAACTGTTTTTT. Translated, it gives CASSLSTTNEKLFF.

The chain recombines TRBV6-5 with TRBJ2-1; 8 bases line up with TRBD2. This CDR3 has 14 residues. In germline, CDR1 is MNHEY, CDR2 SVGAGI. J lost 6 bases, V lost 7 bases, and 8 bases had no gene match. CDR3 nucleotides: TGTGCCAGCAATTTAGCGGGAACTTTCAATGAGCAGTTCTTC. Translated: CASNLAGTFNEQFF.

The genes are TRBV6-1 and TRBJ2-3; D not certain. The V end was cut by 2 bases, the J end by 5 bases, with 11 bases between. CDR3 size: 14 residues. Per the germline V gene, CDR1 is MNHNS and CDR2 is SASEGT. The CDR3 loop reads CASSERLVGDTQYF. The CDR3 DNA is TGTGCCAGCAGTGAACGGCTAGTGGGAGATACGCAGTATTTT.